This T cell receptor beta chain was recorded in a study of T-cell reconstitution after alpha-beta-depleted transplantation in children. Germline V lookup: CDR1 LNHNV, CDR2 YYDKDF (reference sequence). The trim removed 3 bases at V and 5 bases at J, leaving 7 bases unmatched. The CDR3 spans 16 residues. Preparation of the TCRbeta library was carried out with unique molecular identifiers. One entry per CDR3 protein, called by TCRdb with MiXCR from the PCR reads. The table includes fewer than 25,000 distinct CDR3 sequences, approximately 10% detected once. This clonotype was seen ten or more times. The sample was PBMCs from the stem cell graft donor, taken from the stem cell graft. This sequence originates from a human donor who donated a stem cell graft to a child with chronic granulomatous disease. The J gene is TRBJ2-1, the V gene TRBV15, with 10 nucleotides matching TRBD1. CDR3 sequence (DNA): TGTGCCACCAGCAGGGCCCGGGACAGGGGTGACAATGAGCAGTTCTTC. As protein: CATSRARDRGDNEQFF.